Below, 20 T cell receptor beta chains from the same sample are listed, as sequenced in a study of CD8+ T cells in alopecia areata. Sample treatment: oral pan-JAK inhibitor, 5-10 mg twice daily. RNA was extracted and reverse transcribed into cDNA as the sequencing template. Assay used: immunoSEQ multiplex PCR; TCRdb lists only in-frame clones, some missing. This sample yields roughly 100,000 clones, of which around 60% are seen a single time; about 16% belongs to the top ten. Material: CD8+ T cells sorted from blood, obtained at week 4, from a patient treated with tofacitinib. The receptors originated from a human donor with alopecia areata.

CDR3 coding DNA: TGTGCCAGCACCGCGGGTTGGGACAGGGGGCAGGATGAGCAGTTCTTC. As protein: CASTAGWDRGQDEQFF. The chain recombines TRBV9 with TRBJ2-1; 12 bases agree with TRBD1. The CDR3 sequence is 16 residues long. From germline, CDR1 is SGDLS and CDR2 YYNGEE. The trim removed 6 bases at V and 8 bases at J, leaving 12 bases unmatched.

The V gene is TRBV2, the J gene TRBJ2-1, with 7 nucleotides matching TRBD2. The V and J ends lost 7 bases and 4 bases, in that order; junction bases with no gene match: 10. The CDR3 runs to 15 residues. The germline gives CDR1 SNHLY, CDR2 FYNNEI. This chain's CDR3 is CASKGSSGAYNEQFF. For the CDR3, the DNA is TGTGCCAGCAAAGGGTCTAGCGGCGCTTACAATGAGCAGTTCTTC.

This rearrangement joins TRBV5-1 to TRBJ2-5; 13 bases agree with TRBD2. Germline lookup yields CDR1 SGHRS and CDR2 YFSETQ. The CDR3 has 17 amino acids. V dropped 0 bases and J dropped 2; count of bases not matched to a gene: 4. CDR3 in amino acids: CASSLGLAGGEQETQYF. The CDR3, as DNA: TGCGCCAGCAGCTTGGGACTAGCGGGGGGAGAGCAAGAGACCCAGTACTTC.

The chain joins TRBV4-1 to TRBJ1-5; D call uncertain. Germline-derived CDR1 and CDR2 are MGHRA and YSYEKL. V lost 0 bases, J lost 4 bases, and 7 bases lay in between. CDR3 length equals 14 residues. In DNA, the CDR3 is TGCGCCAGCAGCCAAGATCTGGGGAATCAGCCCCAGCATTTT. Protein: CASSQDLGNQPQHF.

The chain links TRBV5-6 to TRBJ1-3, with 7 bases aligning to TRBD1. Germline values: CDR1 SGHDT, CDR2 YYEEEE. V gave up 4 bases and J gave up 4 bases; unmatched junction bases: 11. The CDR3 extends over 16 amino acids. Written as DNA, the CDR3 is TGTGCCAGCAGCCGACCGACAGGGCTAAAGGGAAACACCATATATTTT. It encodes CASSRPTGLKGNTIYF.

CDR3 nucleotide sequence: TGTGCCAGCAAACTAGCGGGAAACAATGAGCAGTTCTTC. It codes for CASKLAGNNEQFF. The gene calls are TRBV2 and TRBJ2-1, with 10 positions matching TRBD2. J was trimmed by 5 bases and V by 7 bases; bases with no gene match: 2. Germline CDR1 reads SNHLY; CDR2 reads FYNNEI. The CDR3 has 13 amino acids.

The chain employs TRBV28 and TRBJ2-2; D gene uncertain. CDR3 length equals 13 residues. Per the germline V gene, CDR1 is MDHEN and CDR2 is SYDVKM. V lost 5 bases to trimming and J lost 0 bases, with 4 bases between them. CDR3 loop: CASSRTNTGELFF. The CDR3 nucleotides are TGTGCCAGCAGTCGGACGAACACCGGGGAGCTGTTTTTT.

V gene TRBV7-9 combines with J gene TRBJ2-3; 11 nucleotides agree with TRBD2. CDR1 SEHNR and CDR2 FQNEAQ come from the germline V gene (reference sequence). CDR3 length: 17 residues. J lost 1 base, V lost 5 bases, and 8 bases had no gene match. In DNA form, the CDR3 reads TGTGCCAGCAGCGCACGACTAGCGGGACATGGCACAGATACGCAGTATTTT. It yields the protein CASSARLAGHGTDTQYF.

This clone was counted between two and nine times. The CDR3 here is CSVFLVGYEQYF. The CDR3 DNA follows: TGCAGCGTTTTTTTGGTGGGGTACGAGCAGTACTTC. The chain is built from TRBV29-1 and TRBJ2-7; D ambiguous. Germline V gene lookup returns CDR1 SQVTM and CDR2 ANQGSEA. V was pared by 5 bases and J by 4 bases, with 12 bases between. The CDR3 is 12 amino acids.

The genes are TRBV6-1 and TRBJ2-7; the D gene could be TRBD1 or TRBD2 (5 bases each). The germline CDR1 and CDR2 sequences are MNHNS and SASEGT. The CDR3 totals 16 residues. V dropped 0 bases and J dropped 0 bases, with 12 bases sitting between them. The CDR3 reads CASSEAQGTSSYEQYF. The CDR3, as DNA: TGTGCCAGCAGTGAAGCCCAAGGGACCTCCTCCTACGAGCAGTACTTC.

This sequence joins TRBV28 and TRBJ1-5, with 7 bases matching TRBD1. The junction had 12 bases not matched to a gene; V was cut back by 6 bases and J by 7 bases. CDR3 length: 15 amino acids. The germline V gene has CDR1 MDHEN and CDR2 SYDVKM. The CDR3 here is CASRSQGEGGQPQHF. CDR3 bases: TGTGCCAGCAGGTCGCAGGGGGAGGGAGGACAGCCCCAGCATTTT.

This chain connects TRBV2 to TRBJ2-1, with D hard to call. V dropped 2 bases and J dropped 0 bases, with 8 bases sitting between them. Germline V gene data show CDR1 as SNHLY and CDR2 as FYNNEI. This CDR3 has 15 amino acids. The CDR3 DNA reads as TGTGCCAGCAGTGAAATCGGAAGCTCCTACAATGAGCAGTTCTTC. This sequence encodes CASSEIGSSYNEQFF.

J is TRBJ1-1 and V is TRBV28; D remains unclear. The V gene's germline CDR1 is MDHEN and CDR2 SYDVKM. CDR3 length: 13 amino acids. The germline V and J ends were trimmed by 5 bases and 4 bases, with 11 bases remaining between them. CDR3 DNA: TGTGCCAGCAGTCTTGGAGGGTCCACTGAAGCTTTCTTT. Its protein is CASSLGGSTEAFF.

The chain uses TRBV10-3 and TRBJ2-1; D unresolved. The CDR3 is 15 residues long. The germline CDR1 and CDR2 sequences are ENHRY and SYGVKD. V lost 7 bases and J lost 2, with 15 bases in between. This chain's CDR3 is CAIIQRRRTYNEQFF. Here the CDR3 DNA reads TGTGCCATCATCCAGAGGCGGCGGACCTACAATGAGCAGTTCTTC.

This clone appeared many times. The chain links TRBV14 to TRBJ2-2; 8 positions agree with TRBD1. CDR1 and CDR2 from the germline V gene are SGHDN and FVKESK. The CDR3 is made up of 16 amino acids. The junction had 5 bases not matched to a gene; V was cut back by 0 bases and J by 5 bases. CDR3: CASSQDRDRRTGELFF. The CDR3 DNA is TGTGCCAGCAGCCAAGATAGGGACAGGCGGACCGGGGAGCTGTTTTTT. The whole variable domain, remainder taken from reference TRBV14 and TRBJ2-2, is EAGVTQFPSHSVIEKGQTVTLRCDPISGHDNLYWYRRVMGKEIKFLLHFVKESKQDESGMPNNRFLAERTGGTYSTLKVQPAELEDSGVYFCASSQDRDRRTGELFFGEGSRLTVL.

CDR3 bases: TGCAGCGTTGAAAAGTTTGGGGCGATGAGCTCCTACGAGCAGTACTTC. Amino acid sequence: CSVEKFGAMSSYEQYF. The chain links TRBV29-1 to TRBJ2-7; D is perhaps TRBD1 (5 bases). Germline V gives CDR1 SQVTM, CDR2 ANQGSEA. The CDR3 has 16 amino acids. Trimming pared 2 bases from V and 0 bases from J, leaving 17 bases between.

This clone turned up a few times. DNA of the CDR3: TGTGCCAGCAGCTGGACAGGGTTTTACACCGGGGAGCTGTTTTTT. The encoded protein is CASSWTGFYTGELFF. V is TRBV5-4 and J is TRBJ2-2; 8 nucleotides agree with TRBD1. This CDR3 has 15 residues. CDR1 and CDR2 (germline): SGHNT, YYREEE (reference sequence). The junction had 4 bases not matched to a gene; V was cut back by 3 bases and J by 3 bases.

The chain links TRBV6-5 to TRBJ2-1; 9 bases map to TRBD1. The CDR3 loop spans 15 amino acids. CDR1 MNHEY and CDR2 SVGAGI come from the germline V gene. Germline trimming cut 6 bases from V and 2 bases from J; bases unmatched to any gene: 5. CDR3 DNA: TGTGCCAGCAGCCCGGGGACAGGGACCTACAATGAGCAGTTCTTC. This gives the protein CASSPGTGTYNEQFF.

This chain joins TRBV15 and TRBJ2-5; 8 bases are shared with TRBD1. CDR1 is LNHNV, CDR2 YYDKDF, per germline (reference sequence). V gave up 1 base and J gave up 4 bases; unmatched junction bases: 2. This CDR3 contains 14 residues. CDR3 sequence (DNA): TGTGCCACCAGCAGAGTGGACAGGGTAGAGACCCAGTACTTC. It codes for CATSRVDRVETQYF. The full variable domain, in which reference TRBV15 and TRBJ2-5 provide the parts outside the CDR3, is DAMVIQNPRYQVTQFGKPVTLSCSQTLNHNVMYWYQQKSSQAPKLLFHYYDKDFNNEADTPDNFQSRRPNTSFCFLDIRSPGLGDTAMYLCATSRVDRVETQYFGPGTRLLVL.

The J gene is TRBJ2-7, the V gene TRBV15; 12 bases agree with TRBD2. Unmatched junction bases numbered 6, after V lost 3 bases and J lost 6 bases. The CDR3 runs to 15 residues. CDR1 and CDR2 from the germline V gene are LNHNV and YYDKDF (reference sequence). The CDR3 is CATSSWASGRAEQYF. In DNA form, the CDR3 reads TGTGCCACCAGCAGTTGGGCTAGCGGGAGGGCCGAGCAGTACTTC.